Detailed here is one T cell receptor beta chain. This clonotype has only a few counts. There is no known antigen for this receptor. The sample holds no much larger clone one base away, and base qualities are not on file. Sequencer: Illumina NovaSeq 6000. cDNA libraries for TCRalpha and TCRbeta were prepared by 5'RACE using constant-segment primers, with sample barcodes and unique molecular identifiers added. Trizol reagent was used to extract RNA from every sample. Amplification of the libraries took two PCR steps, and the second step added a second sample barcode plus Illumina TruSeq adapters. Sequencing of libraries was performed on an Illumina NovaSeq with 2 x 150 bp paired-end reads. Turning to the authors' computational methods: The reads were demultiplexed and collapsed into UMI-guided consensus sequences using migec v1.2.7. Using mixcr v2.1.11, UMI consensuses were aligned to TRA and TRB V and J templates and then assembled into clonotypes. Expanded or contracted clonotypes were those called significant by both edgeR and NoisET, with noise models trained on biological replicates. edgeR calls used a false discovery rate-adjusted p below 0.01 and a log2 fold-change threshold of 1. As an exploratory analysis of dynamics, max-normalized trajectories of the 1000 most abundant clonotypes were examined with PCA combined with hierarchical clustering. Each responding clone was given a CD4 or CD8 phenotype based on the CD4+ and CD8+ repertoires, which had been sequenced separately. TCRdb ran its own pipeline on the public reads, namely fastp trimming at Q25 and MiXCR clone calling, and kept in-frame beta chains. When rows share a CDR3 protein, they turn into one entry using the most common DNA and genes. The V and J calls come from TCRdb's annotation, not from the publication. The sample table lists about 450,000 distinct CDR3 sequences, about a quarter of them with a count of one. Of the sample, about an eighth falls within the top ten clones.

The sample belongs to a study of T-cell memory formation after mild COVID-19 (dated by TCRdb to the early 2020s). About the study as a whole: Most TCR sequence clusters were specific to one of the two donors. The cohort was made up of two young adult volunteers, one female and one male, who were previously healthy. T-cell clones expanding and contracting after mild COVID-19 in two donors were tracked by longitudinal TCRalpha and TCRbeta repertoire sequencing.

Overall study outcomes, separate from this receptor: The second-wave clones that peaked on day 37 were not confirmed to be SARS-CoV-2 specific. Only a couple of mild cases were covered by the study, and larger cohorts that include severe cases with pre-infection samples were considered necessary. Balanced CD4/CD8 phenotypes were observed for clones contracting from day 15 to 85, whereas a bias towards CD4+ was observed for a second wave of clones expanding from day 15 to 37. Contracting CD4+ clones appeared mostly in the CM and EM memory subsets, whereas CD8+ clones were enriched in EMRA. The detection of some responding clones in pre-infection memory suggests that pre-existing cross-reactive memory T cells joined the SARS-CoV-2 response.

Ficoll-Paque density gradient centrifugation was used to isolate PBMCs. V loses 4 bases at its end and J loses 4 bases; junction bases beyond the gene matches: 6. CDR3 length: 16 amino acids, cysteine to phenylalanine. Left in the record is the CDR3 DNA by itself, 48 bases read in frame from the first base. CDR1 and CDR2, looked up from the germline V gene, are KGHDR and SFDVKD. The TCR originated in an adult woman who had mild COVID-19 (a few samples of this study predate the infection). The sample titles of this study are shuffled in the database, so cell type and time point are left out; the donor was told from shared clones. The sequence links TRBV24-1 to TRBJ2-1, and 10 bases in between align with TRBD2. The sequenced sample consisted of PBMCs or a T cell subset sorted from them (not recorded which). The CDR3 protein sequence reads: CATSDPGTSAYNEQFF. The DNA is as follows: TGTGCCACCAGTGACCCCGGGACTAGCGCTTACAATGAGCAGTTCTTC.